Listed below are T cell receptor beta chains from one sample, sequenced in a study of cytomegalovirus exposure and HLA in healthy donors. Libraries were prepared by immunoSEQ multiplex PCR; TCRdb keeps only in-frame clonotypes and omits some of them. The table lists fewer than 200,000 clones, about four fifths of them singletons. Sequencing used PBMCs. The receptor set was obtained from a woman aged 18-35 years in good health and CMV-seronegative. The conserved cysteine and the conserved F or W are not part of the CDR3 here. Fields, in order: CDR3 protein, V gene.

CDR3: ASSPPFAGGGNEQF
V: TRBV11-3

CDR3: ASSPGQVSNQPQH
V: TRBV19

CDR3: ASGEGGYGYT
V: TRBV2

CDR3: AWSRGSMNTEAF
V: TRBV30

CDR3: ASSVDSYNEQF
V: TRBV10-1

CDR3: ASSQDIRFEGQGTDTQY
V: TRBV4-2

CDR3: ASRDRGGGEQF
V: TRBV19

CDR3: ASSLSRTGGREKLF
V: TRBV2

CDR3: AIGDSLGVQY
V: TRBV10-3

CDR3: ASSQAGSGDTQY
V: TRBV4-3

CDR3: ASSSWGGRKDEQY
V: TRBV13

CDR3: AWGTGSGYGYT
V: TRBV30

CDR3: ASRVSGSGGEQF
V: TRBV6-5

CDR3: ASSLYGRAKGTDTQY
V: TRBV7-8

CDR3: ASTQPWAGNTEAF
V: TRBV6-6

CDR3: ASSSLLQEPQETQY
V: TRBV5-4

CDR3: ASSSDPPDRSSGNTIY
V: TRBV5-6

CDR3: ASSQDTSADTQY
V: TRBV4-1

CDR3: ASSMGQGLLYEQY
V: TRBV19

CDR3: ASSPNRPWAEAF
V: TRBV28

CDR3: ASSLFPFELAGTYNEQF
V: TRBV5-1

CDR3: ASRPGTSGGGPYEQY
V: TRBV2

CDR3: ASSLAGEGADYGYT
V: TRBV7-6

CDR3: ASSFGRGSPGYEQY
V: TRBV28

CDR3: ASSDGQRFLAGGYT
V: TRBV5-8